The present TCR beta chain was sequenced within a study of technical replicates of blood from several donors. Only in-frame clones appear in the TCRdb table, and some are missing; sequencing was by immunoSEQ multiplex PCR. Among approximately 85,000 clones, 94% were seen once, and the ten largest hold under 0.3%. In germline, CDR1 is SGHVS, CDR2 FQNEAQ. V gave up 5 bases and J gave up 5 bases, with 16 bases separating them. The CDR3 loop spans 16 amino acids. This TCR derives from a human donor in good health. The chain employs TRBV7-8 and TRBJ1-6, with D perhaps matching TRBD1 (6 bases). Sample: T cells isolated from PBMCs. The CDR3 reads CASSTHSGANNSPLHF. For the CDR3, the DNA is TGTGCCAGCAGCACACACTCAGGGGCCAATAATTCACCCCTCCACTTT.